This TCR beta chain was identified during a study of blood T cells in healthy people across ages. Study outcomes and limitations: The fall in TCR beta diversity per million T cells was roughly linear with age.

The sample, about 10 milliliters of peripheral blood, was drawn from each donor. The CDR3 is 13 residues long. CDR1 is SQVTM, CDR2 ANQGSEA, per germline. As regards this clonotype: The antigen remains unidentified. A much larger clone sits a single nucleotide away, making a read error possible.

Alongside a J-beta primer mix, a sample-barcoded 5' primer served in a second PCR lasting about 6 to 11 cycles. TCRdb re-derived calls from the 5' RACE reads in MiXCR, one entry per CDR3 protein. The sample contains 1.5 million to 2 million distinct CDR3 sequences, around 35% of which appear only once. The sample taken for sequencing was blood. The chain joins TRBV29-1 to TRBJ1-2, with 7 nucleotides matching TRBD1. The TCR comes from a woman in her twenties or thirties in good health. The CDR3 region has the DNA TGCAGCGTCCGGGACAGTCAGAACTCTGGCTACACCTTC. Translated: CSVRDSQNSGYTF. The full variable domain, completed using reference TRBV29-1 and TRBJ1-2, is SAVISQKPSRDICQRGTSLTIQCQVDSQVTMMFWYRQQPGQSLTLIATANQGSEATYESGFVIDKFPISRPNLTFSTLTVSNMSPEDSSIYLCSVRDSQNSGYTFGSGTRLTVV.